The present entry profiles one TCR beta chain with its context. The sample is drawn from a study of blood T cell repertoires in COVID-19. On the study more broadly: COVID-19 samples, acute and convalescent, were from the United States, Italy and Spain.

Germline V lookup: CDR1 PRHDT, CDR2 FYEKMQ (reference sequence). CDR3 length: 15 residues. Trimming pared 7 bases from V and 1 base from J, leaving 14 bases between. Original handling: Amplification of reference gene primers provided the estimated nucleated cell counts. Measured with immunoSEQ multiplex PCR; TCRdb has only the in-frame clones, and not every one. For V, J and clone size, that table is used; D and trimming come from the DNA. There are about 310,000 clones in the sample; around 90% occur only once, and about 4.5% lies in the top ten. All enrollees were roughly 18 to 100 years old and from under 25 US areas. Clinical history as reported by participants underpinned cohort assignment.

This chain joins TRBV13 and TRBJ2-1, with D possibly TRBD2 on 5 matching bases. This clonotype was obtained from a woman aged 18-29 years with acute COVID-19. The source material was PBMCs or T cells enriched from blood (not recorded which). CDR3 residues: CASKGFAGSYNEQFF. CDR3 DNA sequence: TGTGCCAGCAAAGGATTTGCGGGTTCCTACAATGAGCAGTTCTTC.